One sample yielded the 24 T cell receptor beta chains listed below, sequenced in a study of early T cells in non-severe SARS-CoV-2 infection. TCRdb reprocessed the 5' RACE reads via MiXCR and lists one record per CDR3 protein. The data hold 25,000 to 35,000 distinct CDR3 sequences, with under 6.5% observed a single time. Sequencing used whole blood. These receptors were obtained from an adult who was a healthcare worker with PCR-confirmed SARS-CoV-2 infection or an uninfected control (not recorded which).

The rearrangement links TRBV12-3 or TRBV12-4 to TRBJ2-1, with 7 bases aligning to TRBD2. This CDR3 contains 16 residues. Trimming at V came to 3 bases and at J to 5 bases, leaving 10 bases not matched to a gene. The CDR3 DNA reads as TGTGCCAGCAGTTTTGCGGGACCAGCGGGGAACAATGAGCAGTTCTTC. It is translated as CASSFAGPAGNNEQFF.

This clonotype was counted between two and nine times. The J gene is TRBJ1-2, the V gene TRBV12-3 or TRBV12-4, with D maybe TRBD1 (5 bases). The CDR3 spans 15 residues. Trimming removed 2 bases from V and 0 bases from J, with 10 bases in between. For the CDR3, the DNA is TGTGCCAGCAGTTTATCGACAGCGACTAACTATGGCTACACCTTC. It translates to CASSLSTATNYGYTF.

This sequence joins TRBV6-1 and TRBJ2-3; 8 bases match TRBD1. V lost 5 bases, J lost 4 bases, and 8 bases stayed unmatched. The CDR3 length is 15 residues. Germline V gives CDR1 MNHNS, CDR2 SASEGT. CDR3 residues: CASSHTGGFADTQYF. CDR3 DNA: TGTGCCAGCAGTCATACAGGGGGGTTTGCAGATACGCAGTATTTT.

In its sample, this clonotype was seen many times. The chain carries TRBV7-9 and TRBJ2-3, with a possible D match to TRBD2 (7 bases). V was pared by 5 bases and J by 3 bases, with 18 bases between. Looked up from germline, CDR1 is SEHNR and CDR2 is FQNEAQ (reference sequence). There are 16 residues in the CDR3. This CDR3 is CASSRAVGGATDTQYF. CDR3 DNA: TGTGCCAGCAGCCGAGCGGTAGGGGGGGCAACAGATACGCAGTATTTT.

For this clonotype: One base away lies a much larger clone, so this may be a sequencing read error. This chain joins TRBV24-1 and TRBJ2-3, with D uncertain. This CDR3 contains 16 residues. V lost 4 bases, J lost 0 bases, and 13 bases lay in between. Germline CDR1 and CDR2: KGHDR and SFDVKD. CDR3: CATSDSGRFSTDTQYF. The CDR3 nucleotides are TGTGCCACCAGTGACTCGGGCAGATTTAGCACAGATACGCAGTATTTT.

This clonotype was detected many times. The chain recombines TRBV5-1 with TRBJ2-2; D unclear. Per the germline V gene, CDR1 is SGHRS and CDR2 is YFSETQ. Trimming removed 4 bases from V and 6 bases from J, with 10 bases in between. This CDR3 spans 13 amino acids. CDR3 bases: TGCGCCAGCAGCCCCAATACGGCCGGGGAGCTGTTTTTT. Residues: CASSPNTAGELFF.

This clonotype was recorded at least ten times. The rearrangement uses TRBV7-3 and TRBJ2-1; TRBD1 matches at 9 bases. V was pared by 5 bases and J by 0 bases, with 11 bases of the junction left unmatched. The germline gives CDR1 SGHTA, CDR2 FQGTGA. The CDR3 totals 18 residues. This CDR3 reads CASSTPKGTGSSYNEQFF. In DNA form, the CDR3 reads TGTGCCAGCAGCACGCCCAAGGGGACAGGGAGCTCCTACAATGAGCAGTTCTTC.

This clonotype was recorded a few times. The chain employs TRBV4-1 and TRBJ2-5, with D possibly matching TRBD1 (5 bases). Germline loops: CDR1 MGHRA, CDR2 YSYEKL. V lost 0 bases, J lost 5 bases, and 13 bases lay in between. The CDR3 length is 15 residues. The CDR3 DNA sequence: TGCGCCAGCAGCCAAGAGACCGCAGGGTTGGAGACCCAGTACTTC. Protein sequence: CASSQETAGLETQYF.

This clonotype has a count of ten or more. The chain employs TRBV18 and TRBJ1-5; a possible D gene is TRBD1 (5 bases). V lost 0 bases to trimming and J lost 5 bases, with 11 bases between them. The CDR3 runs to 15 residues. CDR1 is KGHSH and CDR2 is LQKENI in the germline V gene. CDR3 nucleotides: TGTGCCAGCTCACCACCGGGACCCGCGGATCAGCCCCAGCATTTT. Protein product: CASSPPGPADQPQHF.

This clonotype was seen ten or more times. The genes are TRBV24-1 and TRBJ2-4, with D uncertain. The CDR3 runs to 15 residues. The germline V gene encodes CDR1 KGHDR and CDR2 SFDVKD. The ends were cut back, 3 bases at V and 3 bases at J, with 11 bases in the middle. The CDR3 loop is CATSDNGRHKNIQYF. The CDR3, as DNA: TGTGCCACCAGTGATAACGGACGGCACAAAAACATTCAGTACTTC.

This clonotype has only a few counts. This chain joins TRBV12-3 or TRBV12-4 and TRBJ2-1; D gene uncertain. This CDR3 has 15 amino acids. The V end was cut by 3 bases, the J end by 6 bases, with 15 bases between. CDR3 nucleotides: TGTGCCAGCAGTTTGGCGTCAGGCGTCCTCAATGAGCAGTTCTTC. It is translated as CASSLASGVLNEQFF.

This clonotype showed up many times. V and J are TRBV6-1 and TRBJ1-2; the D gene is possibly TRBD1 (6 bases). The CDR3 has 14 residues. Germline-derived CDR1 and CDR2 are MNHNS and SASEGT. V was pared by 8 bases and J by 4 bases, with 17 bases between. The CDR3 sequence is CASRRAGAAYGYTF. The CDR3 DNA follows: TGTGCCAGCCGGAGGGCGGGGGCCGCCTATGGCTACACCTTC.

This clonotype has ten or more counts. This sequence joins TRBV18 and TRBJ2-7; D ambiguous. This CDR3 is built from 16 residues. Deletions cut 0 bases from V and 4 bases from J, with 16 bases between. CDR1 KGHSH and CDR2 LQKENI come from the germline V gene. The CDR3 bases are TGTGCCAGCTCACCACCTCTGGCCCCCCTGAGGTACGAGCAGTACTTC. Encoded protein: CASSPPLAPLRYEQYF.

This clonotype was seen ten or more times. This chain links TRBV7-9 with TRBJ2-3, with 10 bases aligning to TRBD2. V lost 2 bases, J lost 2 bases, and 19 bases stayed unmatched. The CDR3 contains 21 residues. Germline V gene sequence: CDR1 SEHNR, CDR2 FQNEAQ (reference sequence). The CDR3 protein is CASSLRGASGGAYLHTDTQYF. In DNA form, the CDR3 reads TGTGCCAGCAGCTTACGCGGGGCTAGCGGGGGTGCCTACCTCCACACAGATACGCAGTATTTT.

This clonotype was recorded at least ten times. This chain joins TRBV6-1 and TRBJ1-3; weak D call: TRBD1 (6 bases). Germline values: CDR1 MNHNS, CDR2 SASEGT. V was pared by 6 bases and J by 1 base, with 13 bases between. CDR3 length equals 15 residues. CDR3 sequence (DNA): TGTGCCAGCAGATTCAGGGGAGAATCTGGAAACACCATATATTTT. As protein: CASRFRGESGNTIYF.

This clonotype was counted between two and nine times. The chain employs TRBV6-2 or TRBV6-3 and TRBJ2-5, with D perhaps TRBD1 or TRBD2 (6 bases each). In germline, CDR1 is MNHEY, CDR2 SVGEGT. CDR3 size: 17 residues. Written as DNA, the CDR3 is TGTGCATCAGGCGGGACGGAGGCAGGGGAGTACCAAGAGACCCAGTACTTC. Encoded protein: CASGGTEAGEYQETQYF.

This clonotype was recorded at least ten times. The CDR3 DNA reads TGTGCCAGCAGCCCCAGGACAGGACTTCTCTCCTACGAGCAGTACTTC. Its translation: CASSPRTGLLSYEQYF. The genes are TRBV7-2 and TRBJ2-7, with 7 bases identical to TRBD1. The CDR3 runs 16 residues. Germline V gene data show CDR1 as SGHTA and CDR2 as FQGNSA. J lost 0 bases, V lost 5 bases, and 10 bases had no gene match.

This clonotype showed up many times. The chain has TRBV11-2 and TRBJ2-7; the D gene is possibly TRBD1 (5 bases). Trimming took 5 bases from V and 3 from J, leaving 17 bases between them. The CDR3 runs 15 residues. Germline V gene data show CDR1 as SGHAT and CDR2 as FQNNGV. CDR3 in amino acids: CASSPLVGRGYEQYF. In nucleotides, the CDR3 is TGTGCCAGCAGCCCCCTCGTGGGGCGAGGCTACGAGCAGTACTTC.

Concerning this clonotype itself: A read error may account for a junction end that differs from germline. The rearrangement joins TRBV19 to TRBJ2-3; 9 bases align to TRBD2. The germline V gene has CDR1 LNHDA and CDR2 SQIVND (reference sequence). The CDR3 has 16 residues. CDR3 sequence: CANSISRGLAPDTQYF. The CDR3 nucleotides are TGTGCCAATAGTATCTCTAGGGGACTAGCTCCAGATACGCAGTATTTT.

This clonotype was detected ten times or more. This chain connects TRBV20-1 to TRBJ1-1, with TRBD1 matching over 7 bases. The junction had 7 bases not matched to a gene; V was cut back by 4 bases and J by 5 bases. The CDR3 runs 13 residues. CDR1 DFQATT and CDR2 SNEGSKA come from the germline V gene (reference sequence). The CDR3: CSATDRVGTEAFF. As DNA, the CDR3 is TGCAGTGCTACAGACAGGGTTGGTACTGAAGCTTTCTTT.

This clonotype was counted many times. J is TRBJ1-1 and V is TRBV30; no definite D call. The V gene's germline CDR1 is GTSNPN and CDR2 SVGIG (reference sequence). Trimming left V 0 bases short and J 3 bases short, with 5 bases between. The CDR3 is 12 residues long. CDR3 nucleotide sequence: TGTGCCTGGAGTGTGTTGGACACTGAAGCTTTCTTT. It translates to CAWSVLDTEAFF.

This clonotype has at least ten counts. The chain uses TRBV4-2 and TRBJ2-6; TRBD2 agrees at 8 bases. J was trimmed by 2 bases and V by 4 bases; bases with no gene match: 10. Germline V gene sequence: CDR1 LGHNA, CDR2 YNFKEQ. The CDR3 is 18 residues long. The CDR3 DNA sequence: TGTGCCAGCAGCCCTCTCGCGGGGGGCAGTACTGGGGCCAACGTCCTGACTTTC. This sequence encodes CASSPLAGGSTGANVLTF.

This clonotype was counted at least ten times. Here the CDR3 reads CASRTQQRLTGELFF. CDR3 bases: TGTGCCAGCAGGACACAACAGAGACTCACCGGGGAGCTGTTTTTT. This chain uses TRBV7-9 with TRBJ2-2; D remains ambiguous. V dropped 6 bases and J dropped 4 bases, with 15 bases sitting between them. The CDR3 sequence is 15 residues long. The germline CDR1 and CDR2 sequences are SEHNR and FQNEAQ (reference sequence).

This CDR3 reads CSVGSLYEQYF. The CDR3 DNA sequence: TGCAGCGTCGGGAGCCTCTACGAGCAGTACTTC. The rearrangement links TRBV20-1 to TRBJ2-7; perhaps TRBD2 as D (6 bases). CDR3 length: 11 residues. Germline V gene sequence: CDR1 DFQATT, CDR2 SNEGSKA (reference sequence).